This T cell receptor (beta chain) was documented in a study of T cell responses to AZD1222 COVID-19 vaccine. Researchers grouped second doses given at about 4 or about 12 weeks into one pool. Notes on the study in general: Repertoire sampling happened only post peak T cell response. Regions 160-218 and 743-854 dominated among vaccine-associated CD4 TCRs spanning spike.

Assay used: immunoSEQ multiplex PCR; TCRdb lists only in-frame clones, some missing. The sample yields 150,000 to 160,000 clones, roughly nine tenths seen once. The CDR3 spans 14 residues. V trimming: 3 bases; J trimming: 7 bases; junction bases outside the gene matches: 6. Germline V gene lookup returns CDR1 MDHEN and CDR2 SYDVKM. To note about this clone: No antigen is known for it.

This TCR derives from an adult who received the AZD1222 COVID-19 vaccine. The sequencing used peripheral blood, collected 28 days after the second AZD1222 dose. The gene calls are TRBV28 and TRBJ2-1; 7 bases fit TRBD2. The CDR3 loop reads CASSLYISGNEQFF. The CDR3 coding sequence is TGTGCCAGCAGTTTGTACATTAGCGGGAATGAGCAGTTCTTC.